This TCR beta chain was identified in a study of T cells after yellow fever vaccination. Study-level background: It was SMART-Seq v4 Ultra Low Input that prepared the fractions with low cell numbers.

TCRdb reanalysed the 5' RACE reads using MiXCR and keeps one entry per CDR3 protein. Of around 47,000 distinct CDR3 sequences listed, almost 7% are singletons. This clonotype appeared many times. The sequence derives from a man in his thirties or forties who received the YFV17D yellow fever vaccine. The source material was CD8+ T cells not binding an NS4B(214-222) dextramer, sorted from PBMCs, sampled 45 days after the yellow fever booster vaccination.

DNA of the CDR3: TGCAGTGGGGATCCCTCGGGTTTGCGAGAGACCCAGTACTTC. Encoded protein: CSGDPSGLRETQYF. The rearrangement uses TRBV20-1 and TRBJ2-5, with D uncertain. Between the trimmed V and J ends, which lost 7 bases and 4 bases, there was a span of 19 bases. Germline V gene lookup returns CDR1 DFQATT and CDR2 SNEGSKA (reference sequence). The CDR3 covers 14 residues.